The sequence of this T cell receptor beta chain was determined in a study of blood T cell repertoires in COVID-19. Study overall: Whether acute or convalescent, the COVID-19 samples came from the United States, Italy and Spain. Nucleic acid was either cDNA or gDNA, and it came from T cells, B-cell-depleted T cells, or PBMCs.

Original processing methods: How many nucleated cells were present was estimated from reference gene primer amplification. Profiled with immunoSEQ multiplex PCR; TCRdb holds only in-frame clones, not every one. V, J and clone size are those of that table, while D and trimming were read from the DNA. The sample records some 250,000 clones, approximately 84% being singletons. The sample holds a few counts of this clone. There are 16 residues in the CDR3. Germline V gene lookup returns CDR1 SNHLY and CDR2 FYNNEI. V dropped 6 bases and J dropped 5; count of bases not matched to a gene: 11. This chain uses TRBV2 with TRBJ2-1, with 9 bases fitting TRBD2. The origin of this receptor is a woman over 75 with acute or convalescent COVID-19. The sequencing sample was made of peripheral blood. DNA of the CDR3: TGTGCCAGCAGCCGCTCCGGGACTAGCCTCGACAATGAGCAGTTCTTC. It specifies CASSRSGTSLDNEQFF.